One sample yielded the 28 T cell receptor beta chains listed below, sequenced in a study of radiation and T cells in renal cell carcinoma. Time point given: baseline pretreatment blood. Specified treatment: 15 Gy SBRT to primary tumor, nephrectomy 4 weeks later. Data came from immunoSEQ multiplex PCR; TCRdb stores just in-frame clones and leaves some out. This table holds about 130,000 clones, 88% found once. The material was blood, obtained from a patient whose treatment included radiotherapy and nephrectomy. The source of these receptors is a woman in her fifties or sixties with renal cell carcinoma.

This clone has a handful of counts. This chain uses TRBV7-2 with TRBJ1-4, with D unclear. The CDR3 runs 14 residues. V was clipped by 5 bases and J by 8 bases, with 15 bases between them. Per the germline V gene, CDR1 is SGHTA and CDR2 is FQGNSA. The CDR3: CASSQTLNQEKLFF. In DNA form, the CDR3 reads TGTGCCAGCAGCCAAACACTCAACCAGGAAAAACTGTTTTTT.

The rearrangement uses TRBV5-4 and TRBJ1-3, with 9 bases matching TRBD1. The ends lost 5 bases at V and 0 bases at J; junction bases unmatched: 3. Germline CDR1 and CDR2: SGHNT and YYREEE (reference sequence). The CDR3 spans 15 residues. The CDR3 here is CASRGQGNSGNTIYF. CDR3 sequence (DNA): TGTGCCAGCAGAGGACAGGGGAACTCTGGAAACACCATATATTTT.

V is TRBV7-9 and J is TRBJ1-4, with D hard to call. The CDR3 totals 15 residues. Trimming removed 2 bases from V and 3 bases from J, with 10 bases in between. CDR1 SEHNR and CDR2 FQNEAQ come from the germline V gene (reference sequence). CDR3 protein: CASSLLTGSNEKLFF. CDR3 nucleotide sequence: TGTGCCAGCAGCTTATTAACGGGTTCTAATGAAAAACTGTTTTTT. Complete variable domain (other parts from reference TRBV7-9 and TRBJ1-4): DTGVSQNPRHKITKRGQNVTFRCDPISEHNRLYWYRQTLGQGPEFLTYFQNEAQLEKSRLLSDRFSAERPKGSFSTLEIQRTEQGDSAMYLCASSLLTGSNEKLFFGSGTQLSVL.

The rearrangement uses TRBV6-1 and TRBJ2-7, with 9 bases that match TRBD1. The CDR3 is made up of 16 amino acids. Unmatched junction bases numbered 8, after V lost 2 bases and J lost 3 bases. The germline gives CDR1 MNHNS, CDR2 SASEGT. DNA for the CDR3: TGTGCCAGCAGTGAATTGGGGACAGGGTCTGGCTACGAGCAGTACTTC. Protein sequence: CASSELGTGSGYEQYF.

The chain links TRBV10-3 to TRBJ1-2; weak D call: TRBD1 (6 bases). The ends were cut back, 6 bases at V and 3 bases at J, with 8 bases in the middle. This CDR3 region has 12 residues. Per the germline V gene, CDR1 is ENHRY and CDR2 is SYGVKD. The CDR3 DNA reads TGTGCCATCAGAGAGGGGGACTATGGCTACACCTTC. Encoded protein: CAIREGDYGYTF.

The chain links TRBV7-2 to TRBJ1-1; the D is unclear. Germline assignment: CDR1 SGHTA and CDR2 FQGNSA. The CDR3 is 14 residues long. V lost 0 bases to trimming and J lost 7 bases, with 12 bases between them. In nucleotides, the CDR3 is TGTGCCAGCAGCTTAGCCCGAAATTCACTTGAAGCTTTCTTT. This gives the protein CASSLARNSLEAFF. Full variable domain (outside the CDR3, taken from reference TRBV7-2 and TRBJ1-1): GAGVSQSPSNKVTEKGKDVELRCDPISGHTALYWYRQSLGQGLEFLIYFQGNSAPDKSGLPSDRFSAERTGGSVSTLTIQRTQQEDSAVYLCASSLARNSLEAFFGQGTRLTVV.

The V gene is TRBV6-1, the J gene TRBJ1-4; TRBD1 might be the D (6 bases). V dropped 5 bases and J dropped 12 bases, with 16 bases sitting between them. Germline values: CDR1 MNHNS, CDR2 SASEGT. This CDR3 has 13 residues. In DNA form, the CDR3 reads TGTGCCAGCAGTCGGAGAGGGGGGGGAGAACTGTTTTTT. It codes for CASSRRGGGELFF.

The CDR3 is CASSEAGGRSYEQYF. In DNA, the CDR3 is TGTGCCAGCAGCGAGGCGGGGGGTCGGAGCTACGAGCAGTACTTC. This chain joins TRBV7-9 and TRBJ2-7; the match to TRBD2 covers 8 bases. The V gene's germline CDR1 is SEHNR and CDR2 FQNEAQ (reference sequence). The CDR3 covers 15 residues. V was pared by 5 bases and J by 3 bases, with 9 bases of the junction left unmatched. The full variable domain, its missing parts supplied by reference TRBV7-9 and TRBJ2-7, is DTGVSQNPRHKITKRGQNVTFRCDPISEHNRLYWYRQTLGQGPEFLTYFQNEAQLEKSRLLSDRFSAERPKGSFSTLEIQRTEQGDSAMYLCASSEAGGRSYEQYFGPGTRLTVT.

This clone occurred once. The chain carries TRBV7-9 and TRBJ1-6; D is unresolved. Germline V gene sequence: CDR1 SEHNR, CDR2 FQNEAQ (reference sequence). Trimming took 1 base from V and 6 from J, leaving 10 bases between them. This CDR3 comprises 15 residues. CDR3 in amino acids: CASSLEGRLNSPLHF. The CDR3 DNA sequence: TGTGCCAGCAGCTTAGAAGGCAGGCTTAATTCACCCCTCCACTTT.

This clone occurred once. The DNA for the CDR3 is TGTGCCAGCAACCTGGGTGGCGGGACTGGAAACACCATATATTTT. The encoded protein is CASNLGGGTGNTIYF. This rearrangement joins TRBV6-6 to TRBJ1-3; no clear D. The germline gives CDR1 MNHNY, CDR2 SVGAGI (reference sequence). This CDR3 is built from 15 residues. V dropped 7 bases and J dropped 2 bases, with 15 bases sitting between them.

V and J are TRBV18 and TRBJ2-7; the match to TRBD1 covers 9 bases. Germline CDR1 reads KGHSH; CDR2 reads LQKENI. With V trimmed by 5 bases and J by 9 bases, 11 bases remained unmatched. This CDR3 comprises 14 residues. This CDR3 reads CASSSGTGLPGQYF. In DNA form, the CDR3 reads TGTGCCAGCTCATCCGGGACAGGGCTCCCCGGGCAGTACTTC.

The chain has TRBV6-5 and TRBJ1-5; D call uncertain. V lost 2 bases, J lost 4 bases, and 6 bases lay in between. The CDR3 consists of 13 residues. Germline loops: CDR1 MNHEY, CDR2 SVGAGI. The CDR3 nucleotides are TGTGCCAGCAGTTACCGCCTGAATCAGCCCCAGCATTTT. Its protein is CASSYRLNQPQHF.

V usage is TRBV10-1 and J usage is TRBJ1-1; 8 bases are shared with TRBD1. The V segment lost 0 bases and the J segment 3 bases; nucleotides outside the gene matches: 3. Germline V lookup: CDR1 WNHNN, CDR2 SYGVQD (reference sequence). CDR3 length equals 15 residues. CDR3: CASSESQGAYTEAFF. CDR3 sequence (DNA): TGCGCCAGCAGTGAGTCGCAGGGGGCTTACACTGAAGCTTTCTTT.

The chain is built from TRBV19 and TRBJ1-2; possible D gene TRBD1, 5 bases. Per germline, CDR1 LNHDA and CDR2 SQIVND (reference sequence). The V end lost 3 bases, the J end lost 11 bases, and 22 bases lay between the germline ends. The CDR3 has 15 amino acids. The CDR3 region has the DNA TGTGCCAGTAGTATGACAGCGGAACCTTTATGGTGGTACACCTTC. Translating it yields CASSMTAEPLWWYTF.

About this clone: Its ends do not fully match the called genes, so a read error is possible. This rearrangement joins TRBV2 to TRBJ2-7, with D unclear. Germline V lookup: CDR1 SNHLY, CDR2 FYNNEI. The CDR3 is 14 residues long. The CDR3 DNA follows: TGTGCCAGCAGTGTTTCGCAGCAAGTCTACGAGCAGTGCTTC. Translation gives CASSVSQQVYEQCF.

J is TRBJ1-1 and V is TRBV6-6; D not resolved. CDR3 length: 14 amino acids. Looked up from germline, CDR1 is MNHNY and CDR2 is SVGAGI (reference sequence). V was pared by 0 bases and J by 5 bases, with 10 bases between. This CDR3 reads CASSYSVPGTEAFF. For the CDR3, the DNA is TGTGCCAGCAGTTACTCCGTGCCGGGGACTGAAGCTTTCTTT.

The chain uses TRBV7-9 and TRBJ1-4; the D gene is possibly TRBD1 (5 bases). V was pared by 4 bases and J by 8 bases, with 17 bases between. Germline V lookup: CDR1 SEHNR, CDR2 FQNEAQ (reference sequence). CDR3 length: 15 residues. CDR3: CASSSREGHREKLFF. The CDR3 coding sequence is TGTGCCAGCAGCTCCCGGGAGGGGCATCGCGAAAAACTGTTTTTT.

The chain combines TRBV19 with TRBJ2-3; TRBD1 matches 8 bases. This CDR3 comprises 14 residues. Germline V lookup: CDR1 LNHDA, CDR2 SQIVND (reference sequence). V shed 2 bases and J 6 bases; nucleotides not matched to a gene: 4. DNA for the CDR3: TGTGCCAGTAGTATACAGACAGGGGACGATACGCAGTATTTT. Translating gives CASSIQTGDDTQYF.

The V and J genes are TRBV29-1 and TRBJ1-1; 10 bases line up with TRBD1. The germline V gene has CDR1 SQVTM and CDR2 ANQGSEA. V gave up 7 bases and J gave up 3 bases; unmatched junction bases: 5. This CDR3 spans 13 amino acids. The CDR3 region has the DNA TGCAGCGCCTGTGGGACAGGGGACACTGAAGCTTTCTTT. Translating gives CSACGTGDTEAFF.

The V gene is TRBV5-1, the J gene TRBJ1-2; D gene uncertain. Germline lookup yields CDR1 SGHRS and CDR2 YFSETQ. This CDR3 is built from 14 residues. V lost 3 bases and J 8 bases, leaving 17 bases between the germline ends. The CDR3 spells CASSSDPESRGYTF. The CDR3 bases are TGCGCCAGCAGCTCCGATCCCGAGTCCAGGGGCTACACCTTC.

V and J are TRBV6-5 and TRBJ2-5, with 7 positions matching TRBD1. The V gene end was trimmed by 4 bases and the J gene end by 5 bases; junction bases not matched to a gene: 10. CDR1 is MNHEY and CDR2 is SVGAGI in the germline V gene. This CDR3 spans 15 amino acids. The CDR3 DNA reads as TGTGCCAGCAGTTCCACCACAGGGGTGTGGGAGACCCAGTACTTC. Translation gives CASSSTTGVWETQYF.

This chain joins TRBV13 and TRBJ2-7, with 8 bases lining up with TRBD2. With 0 bases clipped from V and 0 bases from J, the junction kept 10 bases outside the gene matches. The germline gives CDR1 PRHDT, CDR2 FYEKMQ (reference sequence). This CDR3 contains 18 residues. CDR3 in amino acids: CASSLGLAGGYSSYEQYF. CDR3 coding DNA: TGTGCCAGCAGCTTAGGGCTAGCGGGCGGGTATAGCTCCTACGAGCAGTACTTC.

The genes are TRBV21-1 and TRBJ2-5. TRBV21-1 corresponds to a pseudogene. The CDR3 is made up of 11 amino acids. In DNA form, the CDR3 reads TGTGCCAGCAGCTGGTTAGAGACCCAGTACTTC. Protein: CASSWLETQYF.

The chain joins TRBV5-1 to TRBJ1-1, with D tentatively TRBD1 (6 bases). V was shortened by 4 bases and J by 2 bases, with 18 bases between the two germline ends. The germline V gene has CDR1 SGHRS and CDR2 YFSETQ. The CDR3 totals 16 residues. The CDR3 loop is CASSTNNREENTEAFF. CDR3 DNA sequence: TGCGCCAGCAGCACGAACAACAGGGAGGAAAACACTGAAGCTTTCTTT.

The chain is built from TRBV7-9 and TRBJ2-3; D may be TRBD1 or TRBD2 (5 bases each). The CDR3 runs 14 residues. Germline V gene lookup returns CDR1 SEHNR and CDR2 FQNEAQ (reference sequence). Trimming took 7 bases from V and 6 from J, leaving 17 bases between them. The DNA of the CDR3 is TGTGCCAGCAACAGGCGAGGGGCCACTGATACGCAGTATTTT. Protein product: CASNRRGATDTQYF.

The V gene is TRBV4-1, the J gene TRBJ1-1; tentative D call: TRBD1 (5 bases). CDR3 length equals 18 residues. Germline values: CDR1 MGHRA, CDR2 YSYEKL. V was clipped by 0 bases and J by 0 bases, with 17 bases between them. CDR3 sequence: CASSQDTAGRKLNTEAFF. The CDR3 DNA reads TGCGCCAGCAGCCAAGATACGGCAGGGAGGAAGTTGAACACTGAAGCTTTCTTT.

V usage is TRBV6-1 and J usage is TRBJ2-1, with a tentative D call TRBD2 (5 bases). The germline gives CDR1 MNHNS, CDR2 SASEGT. The CDR3 is made up of 14 amino acids. Trimming pared 2 bases from V and 5 bases from J, leaving 10 bases between. This CDR3 is CASSELRTDNEQFF. As DNA, the CDR3 is TGTGCCAGCAGTGAACTCAGGACTGACAATGAGCAGTTCTTC.

The chain carries TRBV6-1 and TRBJ1-1, with 11 bases identical to TRBD1. The CDR3 is 15 residues long. Germline CDR1 reads MNHNS; CDR2 reads SASEGT. Germline trimming cut 6 bases from V and 5 bases from J; bases unmatched to any gene: 8. The CDR3 DNA follows: TGTGCCAGCAGAAAGTCCGGGACAGGGGGTACTGAAGCTTTCTTT. Amino acid sequence: CASRKSGTGGTEAFF.